The following is a T cell receptor (beta chain) sequence with its context. The target antigen is unknown. This record comes from a study of cytomegalovirus exposure and HLA in healthy donors. Whole-study results and caveats: Later analysis associated a missense DCLRE1C variant with TCR beta V- and J-gene trimming. Indistinguishable V segments such as TRBV6-2 and TRBV6-3 were excluded. Cytomegalovirus status was reportedly diagnosed by the classifier with high sensitivity and specificity.

The CDR3 has 12 amino acids. V was shortened by 3 bases and J by 1 base, with 6 bases between the two germline ends. The germline V gene has CDR1 SQVTM and CDR2 ANQGSEA. In the PCR, 60 Vbeta and 13 Jbeta primers were used. The protocol was immunoSEQ multiplex PCR, while the TCRdb copy is restricted to in-frame clones and leaves out a portion. The sample has roughly 140,000 clones; 70% to 85% are singletons. Sequenced: PBMCs. The receptor comes from a male donor in good health and CMV-seronegative. V gene TRBV29-1 combines with J gene TRBJ2-5; D gene unclear. Here the CDR3 reads CSVEAGQETQYF. Here the CDR3 DNA reads TGCAGCGTTGAGGCAGGCCAAGAGACCCAGTACTTC.